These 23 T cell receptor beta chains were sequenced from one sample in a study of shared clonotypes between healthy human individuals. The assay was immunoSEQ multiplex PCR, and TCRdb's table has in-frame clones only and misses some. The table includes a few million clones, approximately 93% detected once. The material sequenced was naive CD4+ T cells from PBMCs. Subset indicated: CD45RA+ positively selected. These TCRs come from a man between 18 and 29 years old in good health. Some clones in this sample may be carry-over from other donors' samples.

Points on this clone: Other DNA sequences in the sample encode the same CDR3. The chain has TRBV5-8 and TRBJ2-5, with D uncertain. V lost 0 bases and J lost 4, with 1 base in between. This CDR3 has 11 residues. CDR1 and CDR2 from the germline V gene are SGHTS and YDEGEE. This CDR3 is CASSLAETQYF. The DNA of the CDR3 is TGTGCCAGCAGCTTGGCAGAGACCCAGTACTTC.

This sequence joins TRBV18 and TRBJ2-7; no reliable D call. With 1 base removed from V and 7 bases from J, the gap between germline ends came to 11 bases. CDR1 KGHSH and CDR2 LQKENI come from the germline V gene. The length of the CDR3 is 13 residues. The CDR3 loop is CASSPRQVEEQYF. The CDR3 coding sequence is TGTGCCAGCTCACCACGGCAGGTTGAAGAGCAGTACTTC.

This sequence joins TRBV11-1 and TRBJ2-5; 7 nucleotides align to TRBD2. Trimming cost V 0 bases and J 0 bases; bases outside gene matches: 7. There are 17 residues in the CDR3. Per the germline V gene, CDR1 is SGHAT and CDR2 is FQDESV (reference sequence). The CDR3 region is CASSLAPGGRYQETQYF. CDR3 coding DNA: TGTGCCAGCAGCTTAGCCCCCGGGGGGAGGTACCAAGAGACCCAGTACTTC.

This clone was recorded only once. This CDR3 reads CASSRLGQGQETQYF. The CDR3 coding sequence is TGCGCCAGCAGCCGACTCGGACAGGGGCAAGAGACCCAGTACTTC. This chain joins TRBV5-1 and TRBJ2-5, with 9 bases lining up with TRBD1. Per germline, CDR1 SGHRS and CDR2 YFSETQ. J was trimmed by 2 bases and V by 4 bases; bases with no gene match: 6. The CDR3 loop spans 15 amino acids. Supplemented by reference TRBV5-1 and TRBJ2-5, the full variable domain reads KAGVTQTPRYLIKTRGQQVTLSCSPISGHRSVSWYQQTPGQGLQFLFEYFSETQRNKGNFPGRFSGRQFSNSRSEMNVSTLELGDSALYLCASSRLGQGQETQYFGPGTRLLVL.

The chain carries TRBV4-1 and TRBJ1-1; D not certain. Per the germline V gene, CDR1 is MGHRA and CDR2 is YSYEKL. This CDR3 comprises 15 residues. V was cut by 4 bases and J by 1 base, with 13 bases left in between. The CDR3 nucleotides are TGCGCCAGCAGCCGAGGGTCAACCCGGAACACTGAAGCTTTCTTT. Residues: CASSRGSTRNTEAFF.

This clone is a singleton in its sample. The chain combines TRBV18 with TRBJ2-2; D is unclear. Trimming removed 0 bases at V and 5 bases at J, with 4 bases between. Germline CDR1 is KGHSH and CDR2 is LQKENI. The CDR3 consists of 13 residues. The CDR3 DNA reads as TGTGCCAGCTCACCACCGGTAACCGGGGAGCTGTTTTTT. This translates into CASSPPVTGELFF.

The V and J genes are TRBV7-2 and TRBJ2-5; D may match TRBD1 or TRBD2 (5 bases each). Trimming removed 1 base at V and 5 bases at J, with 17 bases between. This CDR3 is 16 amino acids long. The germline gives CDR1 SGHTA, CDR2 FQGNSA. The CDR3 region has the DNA TGTGCCAGCAGCTTAGGGCAGGGACGCTTTGTGGAGACCCAGTACTTC. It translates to CASSLGQGRFVETQYF.

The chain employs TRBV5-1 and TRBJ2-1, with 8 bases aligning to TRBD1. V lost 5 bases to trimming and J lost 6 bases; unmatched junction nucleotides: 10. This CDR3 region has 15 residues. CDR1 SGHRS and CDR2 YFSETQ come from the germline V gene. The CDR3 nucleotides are TGCGCCAGCAGGACGGGACAGGTGGCCCCCAATGAGCAGTTCTTC. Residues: CASRTGQVAPNEQFF. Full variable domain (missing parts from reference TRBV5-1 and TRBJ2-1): KAGVTQTPRYLIKTRGQQVTLSCSPISGHRSVSWYQQTPGQGLQFLFEYFSETQRNKGNFPGRFSGRQFSNSRSEMNVSTLELGDSALYLCASRTGQVAPNEQFFGPGTRLTVL.

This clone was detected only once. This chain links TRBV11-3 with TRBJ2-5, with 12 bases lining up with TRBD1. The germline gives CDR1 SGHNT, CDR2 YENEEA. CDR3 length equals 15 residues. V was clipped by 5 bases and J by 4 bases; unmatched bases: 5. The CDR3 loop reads CASSPGQGAPETQYF. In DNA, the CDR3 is TGTGCCAGCAGCCCGGGACAGGGGGCCCCAGAGACCCAGTACTTC. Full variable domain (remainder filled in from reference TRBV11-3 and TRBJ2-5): EAGVVQSPRYKIIEKKQPVAFWCNPISGHNTLYWYLQNLGQGPELLIRYENEEAVDDSQLPKDRFSAERLKGVDSTLKIQPAELGDSAVYLCASSPGQGAPETQYFGPGTRLLVL.

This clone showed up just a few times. The CDR3, as DNA: TGTGCCAGCAGCCCGGACAGGGGCACTGAAGCTTTCTTT. Translation gives CASSPDRGTEAFF. The J gene is TRBJ1-1, the V gene TRBV2, with TRBD1 matching over 9 bases. Per germline, CDR1 SNHLY and CDR2 FYNNEI. The CDR3 totals 13 residues. V lost 6 bases and J lost 4; bases outside the gene matches: 3.

The CDR3 sequence is CASSAGLVRGYTF. In DNA, the CDR3 is TGTGCCAGCAGCGCAGGACTCGTGAGGGGCTACACCTTC. V gene TRBV7-2 combines with J gene TRBJ1-2; D is unresolved. The CDR3 spans 13 residues. From germline, CDR1 is SGHTA and CDR2 FQGNSA. The germline V and J ends were trimmed by 5 bases and 8 bases, with 15 bases remaining between them.

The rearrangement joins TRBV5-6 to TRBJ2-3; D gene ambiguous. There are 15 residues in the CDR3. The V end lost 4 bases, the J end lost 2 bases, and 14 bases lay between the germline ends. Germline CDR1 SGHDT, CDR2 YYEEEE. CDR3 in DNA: TGTGCCAGCAGCCCTGGCGACTTTACCACAGATACGCAGTATTTT. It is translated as CASSPGDFTTDTQYF.

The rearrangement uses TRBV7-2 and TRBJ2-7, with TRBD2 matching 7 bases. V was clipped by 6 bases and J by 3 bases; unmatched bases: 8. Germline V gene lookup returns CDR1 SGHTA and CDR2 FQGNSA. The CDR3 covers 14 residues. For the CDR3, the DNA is TGTGCCAGCAGTTATAAACGCGGGAGCTACGAGCAGTACTTC. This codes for CASSYKRGSYEQYF.

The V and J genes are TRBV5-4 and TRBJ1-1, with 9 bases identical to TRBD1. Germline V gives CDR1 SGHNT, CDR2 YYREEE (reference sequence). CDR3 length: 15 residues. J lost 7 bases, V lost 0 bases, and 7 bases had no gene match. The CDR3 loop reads CASSLAKGTGIEAFF. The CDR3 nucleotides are TGTGCCAGCAGCTTGGCCAAGGGGACAGGGATTGAAGCTTTCTTT.

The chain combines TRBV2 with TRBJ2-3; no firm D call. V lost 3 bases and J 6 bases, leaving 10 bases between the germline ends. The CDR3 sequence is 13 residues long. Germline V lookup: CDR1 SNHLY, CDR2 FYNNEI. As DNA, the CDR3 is TGTGCCAGCAGTGAGGCAGTAGGGGATACGCAGTATTTT. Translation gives CASSEAVGDTQYF.

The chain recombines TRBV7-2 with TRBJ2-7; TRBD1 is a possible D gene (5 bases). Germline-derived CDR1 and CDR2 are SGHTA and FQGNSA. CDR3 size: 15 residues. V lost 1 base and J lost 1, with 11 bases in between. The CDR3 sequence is CASSLGTRVSYEQYF. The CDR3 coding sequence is TGTGCCAGCAGCTTAGGTACCAGGGTTTCCTACGAGCAGTACTTC.

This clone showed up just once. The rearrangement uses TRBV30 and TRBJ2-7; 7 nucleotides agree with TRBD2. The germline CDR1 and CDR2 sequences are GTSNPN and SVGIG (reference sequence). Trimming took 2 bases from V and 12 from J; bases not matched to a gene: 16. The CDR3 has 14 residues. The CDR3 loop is CAWSTGGRALQRYF. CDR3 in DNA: TGTGCCTGGAGTACTGGGGGGAGGGCACTCCAGCGGTACTTC.

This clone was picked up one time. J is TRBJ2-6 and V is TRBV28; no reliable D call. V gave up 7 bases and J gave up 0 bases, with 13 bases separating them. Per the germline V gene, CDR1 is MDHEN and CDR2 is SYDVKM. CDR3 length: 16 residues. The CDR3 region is CASTAKRASGANVLTF. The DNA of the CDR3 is TGTGCCAGCACCGCTAAACGAGCCTCTGGGGCCAACGTCCTGACTTTC.

The DNA for the CDR3 is TGTGCCAGCACCTCCCGGGGGGGAGGTTACGAGCAGTACTTC. Protein product: CASTSRGGGYEQYF. The V call is TRBV5-4, the J call TRBJ2-7; 8 bases are a match to TRBD2. CDR1 and CDR2 (germline): SGHNT, YYREEE (reference sequence). The CDR3 length is 14 residues. Trimming at V came to 6 bases and at J to 4 bases, leaving 9 bases not matched to a gene.

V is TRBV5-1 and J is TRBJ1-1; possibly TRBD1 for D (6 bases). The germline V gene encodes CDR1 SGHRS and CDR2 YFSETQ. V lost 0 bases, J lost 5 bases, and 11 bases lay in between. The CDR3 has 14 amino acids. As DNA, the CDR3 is TGCGCCAGCAGCTTGGGGGACATCGCTACTGAAGCTTTCTTT. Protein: CASSLGDIATEAFF.

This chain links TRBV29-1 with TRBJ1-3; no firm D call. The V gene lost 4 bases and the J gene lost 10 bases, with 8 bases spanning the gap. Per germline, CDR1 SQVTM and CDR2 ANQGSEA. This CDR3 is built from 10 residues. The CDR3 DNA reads TGCAGCGTTGTAAGGGCAACCATATATTTT. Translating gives CSVVRATIYF. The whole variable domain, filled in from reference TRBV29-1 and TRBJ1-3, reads SAVISQKPSRDICQRGTSLTIQCQVDSQVTMMFWYRQQPGQSLTLIATANQGSEATYESGFVIDKFPISRPNLTFSTLTVSNMSPEDSSIYLCSVVRATIYFGEGSWLTVV.

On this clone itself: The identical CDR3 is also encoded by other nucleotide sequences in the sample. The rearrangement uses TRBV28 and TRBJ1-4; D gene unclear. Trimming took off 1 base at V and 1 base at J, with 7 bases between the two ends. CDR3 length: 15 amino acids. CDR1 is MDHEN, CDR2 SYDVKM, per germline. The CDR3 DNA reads TGTGCCAGCAGTTTATCCGGCAGAACTAATGAAAAACTGTTTTTT. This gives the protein CASSLSGRTNEKLFF.

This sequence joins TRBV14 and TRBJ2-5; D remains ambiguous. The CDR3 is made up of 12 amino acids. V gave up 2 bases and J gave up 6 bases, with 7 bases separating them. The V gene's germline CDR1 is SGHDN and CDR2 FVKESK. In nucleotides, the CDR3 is TGTGCCAGCAGCCAATCTCCGCAGACCCAGTACTTC. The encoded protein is CASSQSPQTQYF.